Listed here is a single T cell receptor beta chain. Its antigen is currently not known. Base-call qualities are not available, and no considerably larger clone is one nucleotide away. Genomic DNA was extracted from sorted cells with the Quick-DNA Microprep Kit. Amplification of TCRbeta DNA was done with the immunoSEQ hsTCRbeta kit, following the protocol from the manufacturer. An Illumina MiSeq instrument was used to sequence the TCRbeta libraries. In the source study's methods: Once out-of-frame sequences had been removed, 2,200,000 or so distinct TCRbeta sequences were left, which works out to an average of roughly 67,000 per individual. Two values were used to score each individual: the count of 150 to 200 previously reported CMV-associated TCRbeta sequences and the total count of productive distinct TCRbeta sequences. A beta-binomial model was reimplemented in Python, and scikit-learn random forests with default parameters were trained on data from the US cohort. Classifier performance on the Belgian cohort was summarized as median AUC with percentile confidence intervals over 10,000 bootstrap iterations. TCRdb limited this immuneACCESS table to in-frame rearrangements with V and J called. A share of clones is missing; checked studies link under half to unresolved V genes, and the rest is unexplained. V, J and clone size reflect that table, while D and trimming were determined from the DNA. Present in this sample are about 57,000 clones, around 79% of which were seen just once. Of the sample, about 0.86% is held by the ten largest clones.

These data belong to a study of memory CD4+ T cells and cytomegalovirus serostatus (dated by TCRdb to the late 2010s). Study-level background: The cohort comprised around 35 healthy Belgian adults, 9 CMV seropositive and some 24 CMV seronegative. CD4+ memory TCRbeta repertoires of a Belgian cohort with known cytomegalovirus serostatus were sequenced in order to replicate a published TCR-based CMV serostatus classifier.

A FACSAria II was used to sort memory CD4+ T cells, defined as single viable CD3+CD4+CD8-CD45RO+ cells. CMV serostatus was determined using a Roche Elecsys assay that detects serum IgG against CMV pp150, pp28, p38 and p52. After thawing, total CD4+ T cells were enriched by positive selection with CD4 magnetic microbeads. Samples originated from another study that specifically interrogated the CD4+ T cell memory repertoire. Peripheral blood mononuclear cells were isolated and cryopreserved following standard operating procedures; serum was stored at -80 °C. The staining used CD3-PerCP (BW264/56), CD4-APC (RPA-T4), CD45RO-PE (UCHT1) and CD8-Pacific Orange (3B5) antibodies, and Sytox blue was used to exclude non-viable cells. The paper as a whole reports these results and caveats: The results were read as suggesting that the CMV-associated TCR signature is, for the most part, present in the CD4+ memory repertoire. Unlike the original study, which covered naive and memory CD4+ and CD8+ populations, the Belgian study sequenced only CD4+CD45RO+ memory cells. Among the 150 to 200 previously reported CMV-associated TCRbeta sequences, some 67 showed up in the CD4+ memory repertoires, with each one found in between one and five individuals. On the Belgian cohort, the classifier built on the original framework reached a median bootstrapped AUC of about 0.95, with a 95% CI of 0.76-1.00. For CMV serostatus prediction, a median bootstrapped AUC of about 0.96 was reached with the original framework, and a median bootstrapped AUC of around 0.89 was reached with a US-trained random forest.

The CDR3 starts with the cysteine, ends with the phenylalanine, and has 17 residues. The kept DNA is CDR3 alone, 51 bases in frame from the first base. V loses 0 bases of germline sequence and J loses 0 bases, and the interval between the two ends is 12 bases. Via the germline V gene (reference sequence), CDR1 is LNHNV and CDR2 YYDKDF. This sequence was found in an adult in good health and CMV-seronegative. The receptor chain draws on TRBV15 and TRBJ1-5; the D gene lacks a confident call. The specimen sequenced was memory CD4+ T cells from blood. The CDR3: CATSRDFGSNSNQPQHF. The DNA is TGTGCCACCAGCAGAGATTTTGGGTCGAATAGCAATCAGCCCCAGCATTTT.